This T cell receptor beta chain was recovered during a study of blood T cell repertoires in COVID-19. Germline values: CDR1 SGHAT, CDR2 FQNNGV. This CDR3 is built from 16 residues. The J segment lost 3 bases and the V segment lost 3 bases, leaving 9 bases of the junction unmatched. Generated by immunoSEQ multiplex PCR, the TCRdb table keeps only in-frame clones and is missing some. The sample includes over 55,000 clones, about 75% seen only once; the top ten take 25% to 40%. What was sequenced was peripheral blood. The chain recombines TRBV11-2 with TRBJ2-5; 8 bases are a match to TRBD2. The clonotype comes from a human donor in a cohort sampled during active COVID-19. The CDR3 protein is CASSFFSTSGEETQYF. The CDR3 DNA sequence: TGTGCCAGCAGCTTCTTCTCTACTAGCGGAGAAGAGACCCAGTACTTC.